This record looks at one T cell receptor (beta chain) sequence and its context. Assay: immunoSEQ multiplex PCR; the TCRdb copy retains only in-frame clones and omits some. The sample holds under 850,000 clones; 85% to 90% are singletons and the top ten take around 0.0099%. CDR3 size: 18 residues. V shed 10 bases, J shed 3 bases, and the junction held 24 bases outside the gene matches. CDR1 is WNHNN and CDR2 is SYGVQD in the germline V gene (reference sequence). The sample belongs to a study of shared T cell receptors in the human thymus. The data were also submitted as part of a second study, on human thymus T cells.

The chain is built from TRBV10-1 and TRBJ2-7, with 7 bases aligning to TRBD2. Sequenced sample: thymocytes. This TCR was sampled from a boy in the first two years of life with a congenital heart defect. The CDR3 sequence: CATLRGLWAIAGDYEQYF. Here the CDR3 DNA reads TGCGCCACCCTCCGGGGCCTCTGGGCAATAGCGGGCGACTACGAGCAGTACTTC.